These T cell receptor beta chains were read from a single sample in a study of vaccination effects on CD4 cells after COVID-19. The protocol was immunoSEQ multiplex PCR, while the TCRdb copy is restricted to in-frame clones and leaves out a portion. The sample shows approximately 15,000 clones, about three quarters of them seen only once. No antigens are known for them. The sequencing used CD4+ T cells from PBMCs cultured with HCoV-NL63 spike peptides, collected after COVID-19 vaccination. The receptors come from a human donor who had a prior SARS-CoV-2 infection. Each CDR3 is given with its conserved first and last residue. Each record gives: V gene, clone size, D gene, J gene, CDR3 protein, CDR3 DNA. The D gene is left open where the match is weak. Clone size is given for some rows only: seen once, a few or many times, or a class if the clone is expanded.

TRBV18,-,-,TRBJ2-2,CASSPNRKNYDGNTGELFF,TGTGCCAGCTCACCGAACCGCAAAAACTACGATGGAAACACCGGGGAGCTGTTTTTT
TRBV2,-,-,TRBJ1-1,CASSEEGYTEAFF,TGTGCCAGCAGTGAAGAAGGCTACACTGAAGCTTTCTTT
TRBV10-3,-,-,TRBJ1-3,CAIRDSSGNTIYF,TGTGCCATCAGGGATAGCTCTGGAAACACCATATATTTT
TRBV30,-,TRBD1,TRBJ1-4,CAWSVWDRGEKLFF,TGTGCCTGGAGTGTATGGGACAGGGGGGAAAAACTGTTTTTT
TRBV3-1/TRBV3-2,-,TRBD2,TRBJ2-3,CASSLTRLAGESTDTQYF,TGTGCCAGCAGCCTCACTAGACTAGCGGGGGAGAGCACAGATACGCAGTATTTT
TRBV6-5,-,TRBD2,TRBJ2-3,CASSYRLAGTDTQYF,TGTGCCAGCAGTTACCGACTAGCGGGAACAGATACGCAGTATTTT
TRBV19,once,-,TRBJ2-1,CASSQNTYNEQFF,TGTGCCAGTAGCCAAAATACCTACAATGAGCAGTTCTTC
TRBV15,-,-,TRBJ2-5,CATRTGSKETQYF,TGTGCCACCAGAACAGGGAGTAAGGAGACCCAGTACTTC
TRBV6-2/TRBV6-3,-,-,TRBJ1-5,CASSINSNQPQHF,TGTGCCAGCAGCATCAATAGCAATCAGCCCCAGCATTTT
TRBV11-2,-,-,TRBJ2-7,CASSNRDRQYEQYF,TGTGCCAGCAGTAACCGGGACCGCCAGTACGAGCAGTACTTC
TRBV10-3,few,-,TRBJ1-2,CATRMGSSNYGYTF,TGTGCCACCCGGATGGGGTCCTCAAACTATGGCTACACCTTC
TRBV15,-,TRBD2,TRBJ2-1,CATSRGMTSGSLNEQFF,TGTGCCACCAGCAGAGGGATGACTAGCGGGAGCCTCAATGAGCAGTTCTTC
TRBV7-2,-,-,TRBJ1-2,CASSLNAGGYGYTF,TGTGCCAGCAGCTTAAATGCCGGGGGCTATGGCTACACCTTC
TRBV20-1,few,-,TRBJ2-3,CSASLLTYTDTQYF,TGCAGTGCTAGTCTCCTCACCTACACAGATACGCAGTATTTT
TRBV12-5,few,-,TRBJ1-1,CASGFMGRSTEAFF,TGTGCTAGTGGTTTTATGGGGAGGAGTACTGAAGCTTTCTTT
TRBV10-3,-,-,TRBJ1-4,CAISERPIGEKLFF,TGTGCCATCAGTGAGCGTCCGATAGGTGAAAAACTGTTTTTT
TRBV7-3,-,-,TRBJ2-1,CASSLGADNEQFF,TGTGCCAGCAGCTTAGGGGCCGACAATGAGCAGTTCTTC
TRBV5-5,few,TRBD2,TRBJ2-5,CASSRGLAGIPETQYF,TGTGCCAGCAGCCGAGGACTAGCGGGAATACCAGAGACCCAGTACTTC
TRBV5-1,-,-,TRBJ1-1,CASSLKPILGRGNTEAFF,TGCGCCAGCAGCTTAAAACCGATTTTGGGGAGAGGGAACACTGAAGCTTTCTTT
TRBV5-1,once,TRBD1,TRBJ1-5,CASSIGTGYQPQHF,TGCGCCAGCAGCATAGGGACAGGTTATCAGCCCCAGCATTTT